This TCR beta chain was recorded in a study of T cells in Graves' hyperthyroidism and ophthalmopathy. Study-wide results and limits: With a median lead of approximately 6.4 months before onset, the model predicted ophthalmopathy.

An absence of ophthalmopathy progression within 18 months meant stable Graves' hyperthyroidism. 10 ml of fresh peripheral blood supplied the PBMCs. This clonotype has ten or more counts. Its specificity is not known. V lost 7 bases and J lost 4; bases outside the gene matches: 5. CDR3 size: 14 residues. Researchers amplified the TCR beta CDR3 regions from RNA transcripts. Researchers ran a first-round RT-PCR on the TCR CDR3 using the HTBI primer set. TCRdb fed the multiplex PCR reads into MiXCR, producing one record per CDR3 protein. The table includes over 300,000 distinct CDR3 sequences, approximately 15% detected once.

This chain connects TRBV12-3 or TRBV12-4 to TRBJ2-5; 11 bases are a match to TRBD1. Sequencing was done on a sample of blood. The TCR comes from a woman aged 60-75 years with Graves' hyperthyroidism. Here the CDR3 DNA reads TGTGCCAGCACCAAGGACAGGGGGCTAGAGACCCAGTACTTC. Its translation is CASTKDRGLETQYF.